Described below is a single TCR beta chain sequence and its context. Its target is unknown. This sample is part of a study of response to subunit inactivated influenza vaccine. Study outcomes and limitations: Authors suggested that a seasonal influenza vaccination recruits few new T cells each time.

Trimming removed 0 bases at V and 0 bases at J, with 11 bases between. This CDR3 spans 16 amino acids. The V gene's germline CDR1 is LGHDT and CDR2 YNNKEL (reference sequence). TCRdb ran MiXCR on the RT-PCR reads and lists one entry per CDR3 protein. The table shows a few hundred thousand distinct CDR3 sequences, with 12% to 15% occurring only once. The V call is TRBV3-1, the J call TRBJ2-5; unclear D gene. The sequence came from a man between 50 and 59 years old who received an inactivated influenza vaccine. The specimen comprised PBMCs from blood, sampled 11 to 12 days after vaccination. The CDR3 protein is CASSQDFLEYQETQYF. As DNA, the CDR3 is TGTGCCAGCAGCCAAGACTTTTTAGAGTACCAAGAGACCCAGTACTTC.